Listed below are T cell receptor beta chains from one sample, sequenced in a study of shared clonotypes between healthy human individuals. Profiling relied on immunoSEQ multiplex PCR, and the TCRdb table lists in-frame clones only, not all of them. The top ten clones hold over 0.12% of a sample with about 2,500,000 clones, just over 90% of them seen once. Sequencing was carried out using naive CD4+ T cells sorted from blood. The source is a man aged 18 to 29 in good health. The CDR3 runs from the conserved cysteine through the conserved F or W. D genes are given only for firm matches. Expanded clones are given a class, and other clones once, few, many or no size at all.

J	D	size	length	V	DNA	CDR3
TRBJ1-1	-	-	14	TRBV18	TGTGCCAGCTCATCCCAAAGATCGAACACTGAAGCTTTCTTT	CASSSQRSNTEAFF
TRBJ2-1	-	-	14	TRBV11-2	TGTGCCAGCAGCTCGAGCGGGTCCTACAATGAGCAGTTCTTC	CASSSSGSYNEQFF
TRBJ2-2	-	-	15	TRBV11-2	TGTGCCAGCAGCCGGACTGAATTGGACACCGGGGAGCTGTTTTTT	CASSRTELDTGELFF
TRBJ2-3	TRBD2	-	16	TRBV13	TGTGCCAGCAGCGAATCCCTGCGGGGGGCTTTAGATACGCAGTATTTT	CASSESLRGALDTQYF
TRBJ1-4	TRBD1	-	15	TRBV28	TGTGCCAGCAGTTTAGGGGGACAGTCTAATGAAAAACTGTTTTTT	CASSLGGQSNEKLFF
TRBJ1-6	-	-	12	TRBV5-8	TGTGCCAGCAGCTTTTGGAATTCACCCCTCCACTTT	CASSFWNSPLHF
TRBJ1-2	-	-	13	TRBV25-1	TGTGCCAGCAGTGAAAGAGGGGGGTACGGCTACACCTTC	CASSERGGYGYTF
TRBJ1-2	-	-	19	TRBV18	TGTGCCAGCTCACCGAAAAAGACACCTGCCAGTTACTCTAACTATGGCTACACCTTC	CASSPKKTPASYSNYGYTF
TRBJ2-3	TRBD1	-	13	TRBV25-1	TGTGCCAGCCGAGGACAGGTTCCAGATACGCAGTATTTT	CASRGQVPDTQYF
TRBJ2-1	-	once	13	TRBV6-1	TGTGCCAGCAGTGGGGTAGTATTGTATGAGCAGTTCTTC	CASSGVVLYEQFF
TRBJ1-5	-	once	15	TRBV19	TGTGCCAGTAGTATTGGAGTTAATAGCAATCAGCCCCAGCATTTT	CASSIGVNSNQPQHF
TRBJ2-2	-	-	16	TRBV5-1	TGCGCCAGCAGCTTGGAAGCAGGGACGAACACCGGGGAGCTGTTTTTT	CASSLEAGTNTGELFF
TRBJ2-7	TRBD2	-	15	TRBV27	TGTGCCAGCAGTCTAACTAGCGGGGCTTCCTACGAGCAGTACTTC	CASSLTSGASYEQYF
TRBJ2-4	TRBD1	-	14	TRBV5-4	TGTGCCAGCAACCGAGGGCAGGGGGAAAACATTCAGTACTTC	CASNRGQGENIQYF
TRBJ2-1	TRBD2	-	13	TRBV6-4	TGTGCCACCCGAACTAGCGGGAGTGCTGAGCAGTTCTTC	CATRTSGSAEQFF
TRBJ1-1	TRBD1	-	13	TRBV18	TGTGCCAGCTCACCAACAGGGGGCTGGCAAGCTTTCTTT	CASSPTGGWQAFF
TRBJ2-1	-	-	16	TRBV5-1	TGCGCCAGCAGTTCCCAAATCGGACCTCCCTACAATGAGCAGTTCTTC	CASSSQIGPPYNEQFF
TRBJ2-1	-	-	12	TRBV7-8	TGTGCCAGCAGTGTTCGGGTCAATGAGCAGTTCTTC	CASSVRVNEQFF
TRBJ2-7	TRBD1	-	13	TRBV30	TGTGCCTGGAGGAGGGACAGGGGTTACGAGCAGTACTTC	CAWRRDRGYEQYF
TRBJ1-1	-	-	11	TRBV6-1	TGTGCCAGCACTCCGAACACTGAAGCTTTCTTT	CASTPNTEAFF
TRBJ2-1	-	-	14	TRBV11-2	TGTGCCAGCAGCTTAGAATCTAGGGGAAATGAGCAGTTCTTC	CASSLESRGNEQFF
TRBJ2-2	-	-	13	TRBV7-2	TGTGCCAACCGGGACGGAAACACCGGGGAGCTGTTTTTT	CANRDGNTGELFF
TRBJ1-1	-	once	14	TRBV6-5	TGTGCCAGCAGTTCCCCCGCGGAGAACACTGAAGCTTTCTTT	CASSSPAENTEAFF
TRBJ1-3	-	-	16	TRBV7-9	TGTGCCAGCAGCTTAGCACAGGCAGGCACGTGGAACACCATATATTTT	CASSLAQAGTWNTIYF
TRBJ2-5	-	-	13	TRBV6-6	TGTGCCAGCAGTACCGGGACTGTCGAGACCCAGTACTTC	CASSTGTVETQYF
TRBJ2-7	-	-	14	TRBV6-5	TGTGCCAACACTAACAGCGTAGTGTCGATTGAGCAGTACTTC	CANTNSVVSIEQYF
TRBJ2-7	-	-	13	TRBV5-1	TGCGCCAGCAGCTTCACAGCCGACTACGAGCAGTACTTC	CASSFTADYEQYF
TRBJ2-7	-	-	14	TRBV10-3	TGTGCCATCAGGGCCGACAGGGAGGCCTACGAGCAGTACTTC	CAIRADREAYEQYF
TRBJ1-2	TRBD1	-	18	TRBV19	TGTGCCAGTACCGGAACCCCCGGGACAGGGGATATCAACTATGGCTACACCTTC	CASTGTPGTGDINYGYTF
TRBJ1-2	-	-	12	TRBV10-2	TGCGCCAGCAGTGATAGAGGGGATGGCTACACCTTC	CASSDRGDGYTF
TRBJ1-5	-	-	15	TRBV19	TGTGCCAGTAGTGGGCGAAGGGGGGGTGGGCAGCCCCAGCATTTT	CASSGRRGGGQPQHF
TRBJ2-2	-	-	15	TRBV11-2	TGTGCCAGCACCGCGGGGGCGATGAACACCGGGGAGCTGTTTTTT	CASTAGAMNTGELFF